A single sample gave rise to the 27 T cell receptor beta chains below, sequenced in a study of OX40 agonist ivuxolimab in advanced cancers. Generated by immunoSEQ multiplex PCR, the TCRdb table keeps only in-frame clones and is missing some. The sample records around 60,000 clones, approximately 80% being singletons. Sequencing was performed on CD4+ or CD8+ T cells sorted from blood, taken in a trial of the OX40 agonist ivuxolimab. Receptor source: an adult with an advanced solid tumor such as melanoma, head and neck, liver or kidney cancer.

The chain joins TRBV28 to TRBJ2-3, with 10 bases identical to TRBD2. CDR1 is MDHEN and CDR2 is SYDVKM in the germline V gene. V lost 3 bases and J lost 4; bases outside the gene matches: 4. This CDR3 contains 15 residues. CDR3 region: CASSLSSGRPDTQYF. The CDR3 bases are TGTGCCAGCAGTTTGTCTAGCGGGAGACCAGATACGCAGTATTTT.

This chain connects TRBV7-2 to TRBJ2-5; D is perhaps TRBD2 (5 bases). The germline V gene has CDR1 SGHTA and CDR2 FQGNSA. CDR3 length: 14 amino acids. V was pared by 5 bases and J by 5 bases, with 15 bases between. CDR3 protein: CASSQRERWETQYF. In DNA, the CDR3 is TGTGCCAGCAGCCAAAGGGAGCGTTGGGAGACCCAGTACTTC.

This chain connects TRBV5-5 to TRBJ1-5, with TRBD1 identical over 7 bases. The CDR3 is 15 residues long. Germline values: CDR1 SGHKS, CDR2 YYEKEE (reference sequence). The V gene end was trimmed by 0 bases and the J gene end by 4 bases; junction bases not matched to a gene: 4. The CDR3, as DNA: TGTGCCAGCAGCTTGGGACAGGGCTGGAATCAGCCCCAGCATTTT. Translated, it gives CASSLGQGWNQPQHF.

The genes are TRBV19 and TRBJ1-6; perhaps TRBD1 as D (6 bases). This CDR3 spans 14 amino acids. Germline V lookup: CDR1 LNHDA, CDR2 SQIVND (reference sequence). V lost 5 bases to trimming and J lost 9 bases, with 14 bases between them. CDR3 region: CASSLRTEFSPLHF. The CDR3 bases are TGTGCCAGTAGTCTCCGGACAGAATTTTCACCCCTCCACTTT. Full variable domain (remainder filled in from reference TRBV19 and TRBJ1-6): DGGITQSPKYLFRKEGQNVTLSCEQNLNHDAMYWYRQDPGQGLRLIYYSQIVNDFQKGDIAEGYSVSREKKESFPLTVTSAQKNPTAFYLCASSLRTEFSPLHFGNGTRLTVT.

This clone came up once. The J gene is TRBJ1-1, the V gene TRBV14; possible D gene TRBD1, 5 bases. This CDR3 comprises 15 residues. In germline, CDR1 is SGHDN, CDR2 FVKESK. Trimming cost V 0 bases and J 0 bases, with 8 bases left between them. The CDR3 is CASSQDKGLNTEAFF. The CDR3 bases are TGTGCCAGCAGCCAAGATAAGGGGTTGAACACTGAAGCTTTCTTT.

The rearrangement joins TRBV5-6 to TRBJ2-1, with D tentatively TRBD1 or TRBD2 (6 bases each). Germline V lookup: CDR1 SGHDT, CDR2 YYEEEE. This CDR3 is 16 amino acids long. Trimming removed 3 bases from V and 3 bases from J, with 16 bases in between. The CDR3 loop reads CASSSTGGHNYNEQFF. In DNA, the CDR3 is TGTGCCAGCAGCTCGACCGGGGGCCACAACTACAATGAGCAGTTCTTC. The whole variable domain, filled in from reference TRBV5-6 and TRBJ2-1, reads DAGVTQSPTHLIKTRGQQVTLRCSPKSGHDTVSWYQQALGQGPQFIFQYYEEEERQRGNFPDRFSGHQFPNYSSELNVNALLLGDSALYLCASSSTGGHNYNEQFFGPGTRLTVL.

The chain has TRBV7-6 and TRBJ1-2; no clear D. Germline lookup yields CDR1 SGHVS and CDR2 FNYEAQ. CDR3 size: 16 residues. V was trimmed by 5 bases and J by 4 bases, leaving 20 bases between them. CDR3 residues: CASSVREGEWGYGYTF. In nucleotides, the CDR3 is TGTGCCAGCAGCGTGAGGGAGGGAGAGTGGGGCTATGGCTACACCTTC.

This chain uses TRBV7-8 with TRBJ2-7; no firm D call. CDR1 is SGHVS and CDR2 is FQNEAQ in the germline V gene. The CDR3 runs to 13 residues. Trimming pared 2 bases from V and 1 base from J, leaving 6 bases between. As DNA, the CDR3 is TGTGCCAGCAGCTTAAGGGCGTCCTACGAGCAGTACTTC. This encodes CASSLRASYEQYF.

In nucleotides, the CDR3 is TGTGCCAGCAGCCCCCAGACAGGGATAGCCGGGGAGCTGTTTTTT. It translates to CASSPQTGIAGELFF. The chain carries TRBV9 and TRBJ2-2, with 7 bases that match TRBD1. The germline gives CDR1 SGDLS, CDR2 YYNGEE. CDR3 size: 15 residues. J lost 6 bases, V lost 4 bases, and 9 bases had no gene match.

This chain joins TRBV11-2 and TRBJ2-7, with D perhaps matching TRBD1 (5 bases). The CDR3 runs to 13 residues. Trimming stripped 5 bases from V and 4 bases from J, with 12 bases between. The V gene's germline CDR1 is SGHAT and CDR2 FQNNGV. The CDR3 spells CASSHPTDYEQYF. DNA of the CDR3: TGTGCCAGCAGCCACCCGACAGATTACGAGCAGTACTTC.

V and J are TRBV18 and TRBJ2-1; D remains ambiguous. V gave up 1 base and J gave up 4 bases, with 8 bases separating them. CDR3 length: 14 residues. Germline values: CDR1 KGHSH, CDR2 LQKENI. CDR3 region: CASSPLLTYNEQFF. DNA of the CDR3: TGTGCCAGCTCACCACTTCTTACTTACAATGAGCAGTTCTTC. The variable domain in full, completed from reference TRBV18 and TRBJ2-1, reads NAGVMQNPRHLVRRRGQEARLRCSPMKGHSHVYWYRQLPEEGLKFMVYLQKENIIDESGMPKERFSAEFPKEGPSILRIQQVVRGDSAAYFCASSPLLTYNEQFFGPGTRLTVL.

The J gene is TRBJ2-1, the V gene TRBV11-3, with D maybe TRBD2 (5 bases). The length of the CDR3 is 17 residues. Germline-derived CDR1 and CDR2 are SGHNT and YENEEA. Trimming removed 2 bases at V and 3 bases at J, with 17 bases between. The CDR3 sequence: CASSLNPSSGFYNEQFF. CDR3 bases: TGTGCCAGCAGCTTAAACCCTTCGAGCGGATTCTACAATGAGCAGTTCTTC.

The V and J genes are TRBV19 and TRBJ2-5, with TRBD2 matching 9 bases. Germline V gives CDR1 LNHDA, CDR2 SQIVND (reference sequence). CDR3 length: 15 amino acids. J lost 3 bases, V lost 4 bases, and 6 bases had no gene match. The CDR3 DNA reads TGTGCCAGTAGTACGATTAGCGGGGGAAAAGAGACCCAGTACTTC. Amino acids: CASSTISGGKETQYF.

The V and J genes are TRBV7-2 and TRBJ2-2, with no clear D. V was trimmed by 6 bases and J by 0 bases, leaving 5 bases between them. The CDR3 loop spans 13 amino acids. Germline V gene data show CDR1 as SGHTA and CDR2 as FQGNSA. CDR3 in DNA: TGTGCCAGCAGAGGCACGAACACCGGGGAGCTGTTTTTT. Translating gives CASRGTNTGELFF. Together with reference TRBV7-2 and TRBJ2-2, the CDR3 gives the full variable domain: GAGVSQSPSNKVTEKGKDVELRCDPISGHTALYWYRQSLGQGLEFLIYFQGNSAPDKSGLPSDRFSAERTGGSVSTLTIQRTQQEDSAVYLCASRGTNTGELFFGEGSRLTVL.

V and J are TRBV5-1 and TRBJ2-5; the match to TRBD1 covers 8 bases. The V and J ends lost 3 bases and 5 bases, in that order; junction bases with no gene match: 3. The length of the CDR3 is 13 residues. CDR1 and CDR2 from the germline V gene are SGHRS and YFSETQ. The CDR3 spells CASSSRGHETQYF. In nucleotides, the CDR3 is TGCGCCAGCAGCTCCAGGGGGCATGAGACCCAGTACTTC. Variable domain in full (rest from reference TRBV5-1 and TRBJ2-5): KAGVTQTPRYLIKTRGQQVTLSCSPISGHRSVSWYQQTPGQGLQFLFEYFSETQRNKGNFPGRFSGRQFSNSRSEMNVSTLELGDSALYLCASSSRGHETQYFGPGTRLLVL.

The V and J genes are TRBV27 and TRBJ2-1, with TRBD2 identical over 10 bases. The V gene's germline CDR1 is MNHEY and CDR2 SMNVEV (reference sequence). There are 16 residues in the CDR3. J lost 6 bases, V lost 6 bases, and 11 bases had no gene match. CDR3 in DNA: TGTGCCAGCAGACATTTGGGCGCTAGCGGGGGCAATGAGCAGTTCTTC. The encoded protein is CASRHLGASGGNEQFF.

The chain combines TRBV27 with TRBJ2-1; 8 nucleotides line up with TRBD2. Germline V gene data show CDR1 as MNHEY and CDR2 as SMNVEV (reference sequence). This CDR3 is built from 14 residues. With 5 bases clipped from V and 4 bases from J, the junction kept 4 bases outside the gene matches. The CDR3 loop reads CASSRRGVYNEQFF. CDR3 coding DNA: TGTGCCAGCAGTAGGCGGGGGGTATACAATGAGCAGTTCTTC.

This clone was detected only once. This chain connects TRBV4-1 to TRBJ2-5; 11 nucleotides agree with TRBD1. The V segment lost 4 bases and the J segment 5 bases; nucleotides outside the gene matches: 6. The CDR3 is 15 residues long. The germline V gene has CDR1 MGHRA and CDR2 YSYEKL. The chain's CDR3 is CASSRPGQGGETQYF. DNA for the CDR3: TGCGCCAGCAGCCGACCGGGACAGGGGGGTGAGACCCAGTACTTC.

This sequence joins TRBV19 and TRBJ2-5; D may match TRBD1 or TRBD2 (5 bases each). V gave up 5 bases and J gave up 4 bases, with 11 bases separating them. CDR1 and CDR2 from the germline V gene are LNHDA and SQIVND (reference sequence). The CDR3 is 13 amino acids. The CDR3 DNA reads TGTGCCAGTAGTCGGGACCTGGGAGAGACCCAGTACTTC. Translation gives CASSRDLGETQYF. The full variable domain, in which reference TRBV19 and TRBJ2-5 provide the parts outside the CDR3, is DGGITQSPKYLFRKEGQNVTLSCEQNLNHDAMYWYRQDPGQGLRLIYYSQIVNDFQKGDIAEGYSVSREKKESFPLTVTSAQKNPTAFYLCASSRDLGETQYFGPGTRLLVL.

CDR3 sequence (DNA): TGTGCCAGCAGCATTAGGGACAGGAACACTGAAGCTTTCTTT. Its protein product is CASSIRDRNTEAFF. This chain uses TRBV5-4 with TRBJ1-1; 7 positions match TRBD1. The CDR3 is 14 amino acids. Trimming at V came to 4 bases and at J to 1 base, leaving 4 bases not matched to a gene. Germline values: CDR1 SGHNT, CDR2 YYREEE (reference sequence).

V and J are TRBV5-1 and TRBJ2-3; tentative D call: TRBD2 (5 bases). V was clipped by 1 base and J by 5 bases, with 8 bases between them. The CDR3 has 13 amino acids. Per the germline V gene, CDR1 is SGHRS and CDR2 is YFSETQ. CDR3 sequence (DNA): TGCGCCAGCAGCTTGTACGGGAAAGATACGCAGTATTTT. It is translated as CASSLYGKDTQYF.

This rearrangement joins TRBV11-2 to TRBJ2-1; tentative D call: TRBD1 (5 bases). The CDR3 runs to 15 residues. The V end was cut by 3 bases, the J end by 0 bases, with 9 bases between. The germline gives CDR1 SGHAT, CDR2 FQNNGV. The CDR3 bases are TGTGCCAGCAGCTTTGGACACACCTCCTACAATGAGCAGTTCTTC. Translating gives CASSFGHTSYNEQFF.

This chain joins TRBV7-9 and TRBJ2-3; the match to TRBD1 covers 10 bases. The V gene's germline CDR1 is SEHNR and CDR2 FQNEAQ (reference sequence). Trimming removed 5 bases from V and 3 bases from J; junction bases left unmatched: 5. The CDR3 is 15 residues long. The CDR3 coding sequence is TGTGCCAGCAGCCCCCGGACAGGGGGAACAGATACGCAGTATTTT. Its translation: CASSPRTGGTDTQYF.

The chain's CDR3 is CASRFRGDTQYF. CDR3 DNA sequence: TGTGCCAGCAGATTTAGAGGGGATACGCAGTATTTT. This chain connects TRBV5-6 to TRBJ2-3; D perhaps matches TRBD2 (5 bases). The CDR3 is made up of 12 amino acids. The V and J ends lost 5 bases and 6 bases respectively, with 10 bases between them. CDR1 is SGHDT, CDR2 YYEEEE, per germline.

The CDR3 bases are TGTGCCAGCAGCTCGAGATGGACAGGGGCTAGCAATCAGCCCCAGCATTTT. Protein sequence: CASSSRWTGASNQPQHF. This sequence joins TRBV5-6 and TRBJ1-5, with 9 bases lining up with TRBD1. Germline V gene lookup returns CDR1 SGHDT and CDR2 YYEEEE. Germline trimming cut 3 bases from V and 0 bases from J; bases unmatched to any gene: 7. This CDR3 comprises 17 residues. Variable domain in full (rest from reference TRBV5-6 and TRBJ1-5): DAGVTQSPTHLIKTRGQQVTLRCSPKSGHDTVSWYQQALGQGPQFIFQYYEEEERQRGNFPDRFSGHQFPNYSSELNVNALLLGDSALYLCASSSRWTGASNQPQHFGDGTRLSIL.

The CDR3 protein is CASSPIATGRGEQYF. DNA for the CDR3: TGTGCCAGCAGCCCGATTGCCACAGGGCGCGGGGAGCAGTACTTC. The chain recombines TRBV14 with TRBJ2-5; D may correspond to TRBD1 or TRBD2 (6 bases each). Trimming pared 4 bases from V and 11 bases from J, leaving 23 bases between. The CDR3 has 15 amino acids. The V gene's germline CDR1 is SGHDN and CDR2 FVKESK.

The rearrangement links TRBV18 to TRBJ1-4, with TRBD1 as a possible D gene (5 bases). CDR3 length: 15 amino acids. Germline-derived CDR1 and CDR2 are KGHSH and LQKENI. V dropped 3 bases and J dropped 5 bases, with 13 bases sitting between them. The CDR3 loop is CASSPRARENEKLFF. The CDR3 DNA is TGTGCCAGCTCACCGAGGGCCAGGGAGAATGAAAAACTGTTTTTT.